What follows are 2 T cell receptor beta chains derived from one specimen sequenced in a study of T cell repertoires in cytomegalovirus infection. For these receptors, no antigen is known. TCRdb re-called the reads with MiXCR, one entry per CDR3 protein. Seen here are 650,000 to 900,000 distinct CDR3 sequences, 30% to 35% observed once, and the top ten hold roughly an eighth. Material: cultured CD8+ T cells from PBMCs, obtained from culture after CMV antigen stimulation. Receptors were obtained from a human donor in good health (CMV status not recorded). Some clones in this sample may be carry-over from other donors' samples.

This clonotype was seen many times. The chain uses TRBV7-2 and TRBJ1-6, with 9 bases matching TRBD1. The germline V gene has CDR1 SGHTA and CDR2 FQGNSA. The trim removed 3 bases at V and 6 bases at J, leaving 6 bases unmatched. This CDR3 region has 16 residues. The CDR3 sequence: CASSFPGTGPNSPLHF. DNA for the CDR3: TGTGCCAGCAGCTTCCCCGGGACAGGGCCTAATTCACCCCTCCACTTT.

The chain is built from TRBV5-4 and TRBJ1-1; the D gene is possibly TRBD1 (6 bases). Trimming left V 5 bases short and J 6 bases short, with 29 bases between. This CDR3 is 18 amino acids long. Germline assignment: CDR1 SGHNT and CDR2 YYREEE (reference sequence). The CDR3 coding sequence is TGTGCCAGCAGTTCACTGAAAGGGAACAGGGACCCGACCTCTGAAGCTTTCTTT. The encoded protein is CASSSLKGNRDPTSEAFF.